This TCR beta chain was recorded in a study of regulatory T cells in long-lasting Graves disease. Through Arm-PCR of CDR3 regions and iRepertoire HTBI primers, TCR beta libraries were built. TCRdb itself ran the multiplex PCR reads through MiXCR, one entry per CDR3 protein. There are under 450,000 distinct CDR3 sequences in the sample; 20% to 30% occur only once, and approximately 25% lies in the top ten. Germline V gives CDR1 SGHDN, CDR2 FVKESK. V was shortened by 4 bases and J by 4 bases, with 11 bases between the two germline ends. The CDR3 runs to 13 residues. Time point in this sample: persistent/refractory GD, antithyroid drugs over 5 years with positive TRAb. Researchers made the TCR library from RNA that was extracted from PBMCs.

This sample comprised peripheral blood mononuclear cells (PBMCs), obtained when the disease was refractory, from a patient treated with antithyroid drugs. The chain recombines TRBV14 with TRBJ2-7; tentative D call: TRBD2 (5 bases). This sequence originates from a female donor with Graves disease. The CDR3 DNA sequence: TGTGCCAGCAGCCTCAGAGGGATGTACGAGCAGTACTTC. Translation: CASSLRGMYEQYF.